Below, 5 T cell receptor beta chains from the same sample are listed, as sequenced in a study of shared clonotypes between healthy human individuals. The naive CD8 population came from CD45RO-negative cells selected for CCR7, without terminally differentiated effector memory CD45RA+ cells. Repertoires were generated with immunoSEQ multiplex PCR, while TCRdb's copy carries only in-frame clones and drops some. The sample yields about 2.1 million clones, around 93% seen once. The material sequenced was naive CD8+ T cells from PBMCs. These receptors came from a man younger than 35 in good health. Some clones in this sample may be carry-over from other donors' samples.

This rearrangement joins TRBV27 to TRBJ2-3; TRBD2 might be the D (5 bases). Germline V lookup: CDR1 MNHEY, CDR2 SMNVEV (reference sequence). CDR3 length: 14 residues. The V end was cut by 3 bases, the J end by 2 bases, with 9 bases between. The CDR3 region has the DNA TGTGCCAGCAGTTTTGCCGGGGACACAGATACGCAGTATTTT. Encoded protein: CASSFAGDTDTQYF.

The J gene is TRBJ1-1, the V gene TRBV21-1; the table's D call TRBD1 went unverified against the DNA. TRBV21-1 is described as a pseudogene. The CDR3 contains 16 residues. The CDR3 nucleotides are TGTGCCAGCAGCAAGAGACAGGGAAGGCCCTACACTGAAGCTTTCTTT. Its protein is CASSKRQGRPYTEAFF.

Regarding this clone: This sample also contains other DNA sequences that code for the same CDR3. The genes are TRBV9 and TRBJ2-7; 11 nucleotides match TRBD1. CDR1 and CDR2 from the germline V gene are SGDLS and YYNGEE. Unmatched junction bases numbered 3, after V lost 3 bases and J lost 4 bases. This CDR3 has 14 residues. In nucleotides, the CDR3 is TGTGCCAGCAGCGCGCGGGACAGGGGGTACGAGCAGTACTTC. This codes for CASSARDRGYEQYF.

The chain carries TRBV11-2 and TRBJ2-1, with D possibly being TRBD2 (6 bases). Germline V gene data show CDR1 as SGHAT and CDR2 as FQNNGV. V lost 1 base, J lost 5 bases, and 12 bases lay in between. The CDR3 runs to 15 residues. The CDR3 is CASSLAPGLNNEQFF. CDR3 nucleotides: TGTGCCAGCAGCTTAGCCCCGGGACTCAACAATGAGCAGTTCTTC.

On this clone: This specimen includes other DNA sequences encoding the same CDR3. The chain uses TRBV28 and TRBJ1-3; D gene unclear. The V end lost 2 bases, the J end lost 0 bases, and 8 bases lay between the germline ends. The CDR3 has 15 amino acids. In germline, CDR1 is MDHEN, CDR2 SYDVKM. This chain's CDR3 is CASSLGRNSGNTIYF. CDR3 sequence (DNA): TGTGCCAGCAGTTTAGGTAGGAACTCTGGAAACACCATATATTTT.